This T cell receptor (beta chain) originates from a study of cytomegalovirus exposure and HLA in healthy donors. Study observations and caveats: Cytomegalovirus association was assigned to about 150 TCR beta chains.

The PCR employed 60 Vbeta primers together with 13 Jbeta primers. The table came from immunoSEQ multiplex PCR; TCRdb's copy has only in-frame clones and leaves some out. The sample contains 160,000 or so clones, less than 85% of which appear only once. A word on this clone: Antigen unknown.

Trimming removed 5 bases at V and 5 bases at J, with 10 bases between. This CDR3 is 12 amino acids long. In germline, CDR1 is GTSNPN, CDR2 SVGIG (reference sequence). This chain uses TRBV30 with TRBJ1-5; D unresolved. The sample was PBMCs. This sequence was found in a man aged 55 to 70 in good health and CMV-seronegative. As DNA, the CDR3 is TGTGCCTGGGACGCGGGGTATCAGCCCCAGCATTTT. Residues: CAWDAGYQPQHF. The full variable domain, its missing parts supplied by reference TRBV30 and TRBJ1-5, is SQTIHQWPATLVQPVGSPLSLECTVEGTSNPNLYWYRQAAGRGLQLLFYSVGIGQISSEVPQNLSASRPQDRQFILSSKKLLLSDSGFYLCAWDAGYQPQHFGDGTRLSIL.